Following are 27 T cell receptor beta chains from one sample sequenced in a study of blood T cell repertoires in COVID-19. The data were produced by immunoSEQ multiplex PCR, yet TCRdb's version contains in-frame clones alone and is incomplete. The sample has under 45,000 clones, 75% to 90% seen once. The sequenced sample consisted of peripheral blood. Receptors were obtained from a human donor in a cohort sampled during active COVID-19.

V usage is TRBV27 and J usage is TRBJ1-2; 11 nucleotides line up with TRBD1. CDR1 is MNHEY and CDR2 is SMNVEV in the germline V gene (reference sequence). V was clipped by 4 bases and J by 7 bases; unmatched bases: 8. The CDR3 is made up of 15 amino acids. Here the CDR3 DNA reads TGTGCCAGCAGTTCATGGACAGGGGGCGCGGGTGGCTACACCTTC. It translates to CASSSWTGGAGGYTF.

V gene TRBV5-1 combines with J gene TRBJ1-4; D call uncertain. The CDR3 length is 13 residues. Germline V CDR1 and CDR2: SGHRS, YFSETQ. V was shortened by 4 bases and J by 1 base, with 5 bases between the two germline ends. The CDR3 DNA follows: TGCGCCAGCAGCCCAGGAACTAATGAAAAACTGTTTTTT. It specifies CASSPGTNEKLFF.

The chain recombines TRBV30 with TRBJ2-7; D gene ambiguous. Deletions cut 5 bases from V and 3 bases from J, with 17 bases between. Germline V lookup: CDR1 GTSNPN, CDR2 SVGIG (reference sequence). The CDR3 is 14 amino acids. The CDR3 bases are TGTGCCTGGGTAGTTTCGACTCTCCTCTACGAGCAGTACTTC. Its translation: CAWVVSTLLYEQYF.

This sequence joins TRBV9 and TRBJ2-7, with 8 bases fitting TRBD1. CDR3 size: 16 residues. Per the germline V gene, CDR1 is SGDLS and CDR2 is YYNGEE. V lost 4 bases to trimming and J lost 6 bases; unmatched junction nucleotides: 15. CDR3 residues: CASSTGADRAASEQYF. The DNA for the CDR3 is TGTGCCAGCAGCACAGGGGCGGACAGGGCAGCCTCCGAGCAGTACTTC.

This rearrangement joins TRBV6-2 or TRBV6-3 to TRBJ1-2; no reliable D call. V gave up 0 bases and J gave up 0 bases, with 8 bases separating them. The CDR3 is 15 amino acids. CDR1 and CDR2 (germline): MNHEY, SVGEGT. The chain's CDR3 is CASSYSQVANYGYTF. CDR3 DNA: TGTGCCAGCAGTTACTCGCAGGTCGCTAACTATGGCTACACCTTC.

The chain carries TRBV30 and TRBJ2-1, with TRBD2 matching 8 bases. The CDR3 spans 13 residues. Germline CDR1 and CDR2: GTSNPN and SVGIG (reference sequence). J lost 5 bases, V lost 3 bases, and 3 bases had no gene match. The CDR3 loop reads CAWRAGGNNEQFF. Here the CDR3 DNA reads TGTGCCTGGAGGGCGGGAGGCAACAATGAGCAGTTCTTC.

The chain uses TRBV6-5 and TRBJ2-5, with a weak D call TRBD2 (5 bases). The CDR3 is made up of 13 amino acids. The germline CDR1 and CDR2 sequences are MNHEY and SVGAGI. Trimming took 5 bases from V and 5 from J, leaving 12 bases between them. CDR3 nucleotide sequence: TGTGCCAGCAGTCGTAGCGCGGCGGAGACCCAGTACTTC. This codes for CASSRSAAETQYF.

The chain has TRBV6-2 or TRBV6-3 and TRBJ2-1; weak D call: TRBD1 (6 bases). The V and J ends lost 4 bases and 6 bases respectively, with 22 bases between them. CDR1 and CDR2 from the germline V gene are MNHEY and SVGEGT. This CDR3 comprises 17 residues. The CDR3 sequence: CASSSPHSYRAGNEQFF. The CDR3 region has the DNA TGTGCCAGCAGTTCTCCCCATTCTTACAGGGCGGGCAATGAGCAGTTCTTC.

The chain uses TRBV19 and TRBJ1-4; weak D call: TRBD1 (6 bases). The CDR3 is 14 residues long. V lost 3 bases and J lost 7, with 12 bases in between. Germline V gene lookup returns CDR1 LNHDA and CDR2 SQIVND (reference sequence). The CDR3 coding sequence is TGTGCCAGTAGTATCGGGGGGCGCTCTGAAAAACTGTTTTTT. It translates to CASSIGGRSEKLFF.

The chain uses TRBV28 and TRBJ1-4, with 10 bases fitting TRBD1. Germline CDR1 and CDR2: MDHEN and SYDVKM. With 6 bases clipped from V and 4 bases from J, the junction kept 8 bases outside the gene matches. CDR3 length equals 16 residues. The CDR3 DNA reads as TGTGCCAGCAGCATGGACAGGGGGTTAGTTAATGAAAAACTGTTTTTT. Protein sequence: CASSMDRGLVNEKLFF. Using reference TRBV28 and TRBJ1-4 for the parts outside the CDR3, the full variable domain is DVKVTQSSRYLVKRTGEKVFLECVQDMDHENMFWYRQDPGLGLRLIYFSYDVKMKEKGDIPEGYSVSREKKERFSLILESASTNQTSMYLCASSMDRGLVNEKLFFGSGTQLSVL.

V is TRBV15 and J is TRBJ2-7; D not resolved. CDR1 is LNHNV and CDR2 is YYDKDF in the germline V gene (reference sequence). The CDR3 has 16 amino acids. Trimming removed 1 base at V and 0 bases at J, with 13 bases between. CDR3 sequence (DNA): TGTGCCACCAGCAGAGCATTCGGCGGCGGCTCCTACGAGCAGTACTTC. This gives the protein CATSRAFGGGSYEQYF.

This chain links TRBV5-1 with TRBJ1-1; 9 nucleotides agree with TRBD1. CDR3 length: 16 residues. Germline V CDR1 and CDR2: SGHRS, YFSETQ. The V and J ends lost 4 bases and 7 bases, in that order; junction bases with no gene match: 14. The DNA for the CDR3 is TGCGCCAGCAGCCCCGGACAGGGGAATAGGCCATTTGAAGCTTTCTTT. Protein product: CASSPGQGNRPFEAFF.

This chain joins TRBV4-1 and TRBJ2-7, with 9 nucleotides matching TRBD1. The CDR3 spans 15 residues. Germline trimming cut 4 bases from V and 3 bases from J; bases unmatched to any gene: 7. CDR1 is MGHRA and CDR2 is YSYEKL in the germline V gene. The CDR3 is CASSLGQGRDYEQYF. CDR3 DNA: TGCGCCAGCAGCCTGGGACAGGGAAGGGACTACGAGCAGTACTTC.

The rearrangement links TRBV24-1 to TRBJ2-2, with TRBD2 identical over 13 bases. Germline V gene sequence: CDR1 KGHDR, CDR2 SFDVKD. This CDR3 contains 16 residues. J was trimmed by 4 bases and V by 4 bases; bases with no gene match: 2. CDR3 sequence: CATSDWTSGGTGELFF. CDR3 nucleotide sequence: TGTGCCACCAGTGACTGGACTAGCGGGGGCACCGGGGAGCTGTTTTTT.

J is TRBJ2-5 and V is TRBV3-1 (or the pseudogene TRBV3-2), with D perhaps matching TRBD2 (5 bases). Trimming pared 1 base from V and 2 bases from J, leaving 14 bases between. In germline, CDR1 is LGHDT, CDR2 YNNKEL (reference sequence). The CDR3 spans 16 residues. CDR3 nucleotides: TGTGCCAGCAGCCAAGCCGGAGCGGAGCTACAAGAGACCCAGTACTTC. It specifies CASSQAGAELQETQYF.

J is TRBJ2-6 and V is TRBV18, with D hard to call. The CDR3 runs 14 residues. V lost 3 bases to trimming and J lost 4 bases, with 7 bases between them. The germline V gene has CDR1 KGHSH and CDR2 LQKENI. DNA of the CDR3: TGTGCCAGCTCACCGACTTTGGGGGCCAACGTCCTGACTTTC. Translated, it gives CASSPTLGANVLTF.

The V gene is TRBV27, the J gene TRBJ1-1, with TRBD1 as a possible D gene (5 bases). The CDR3 is 15 amino acids. The germline V gene has CDR1 MNHEY and CDR2 SMNVEV (reference sequence). With 6 bases removed from V and 1 base from J, the gap between germline ends came to 15 bases. This chain's CDR3 is CASRDTPPGNTEAFF. As DNA, the CDR3 is TGTGCCAGCAGGGACACACCCCCCGGGAACACTGAAGCTTTCTTT.

Only one count was recorded for this clone. The CDR3 nucleotides read TGTGCCTGGAGTGTACAGGGGCAGGGGTTAGGAGGTGTCGTTGGGGAGCAGTACTTC. Protein product: CAWSVQGQGLGGVVGEQYF. The chain recombines TRBV30 with TRBJ2-7; TRBD1 matches 7 bases. The germline CDR1 and CDR2 sequences are GTSNPN and SVGIG (reference sequence). V shed 0 bases and J 7 bases; nucleotides not matched to a gene: 24. The CDR3 has 19 residues. Full variable domain (remainder filled in from reference TRBV30 and TRBJ2-7): SQTIHQWPATLVQPVGSPLSLECTVEGTSNPNLYWYRQAAGRGLQLLFYSVGIGQISSEVPQNLSASRPQDRQFILSSKKLLLSDSGFYLCAWSVQGQGLGGVVGEQYFGPGTRLTVT.

This chain uses TRBV7-9 with TRBJ2-3, with 11 bases lining up with TRBD2. Per the germline V gene, CDR1 is SEHNR and CDR2 is FQNEAQ (reference sequence). This CDR3 has 18 residues. Trimming at V came to 5 bases and at J to 2 bases, leaving 12 bases not matched to a gene. The CDR3 DNA reads TGTGCCAGCAGCCTACGGGTCCTAGCGGGAGGTTCCACAGATACGCAGTATTTT. Translated, it gives CASSLRVLAGGSTDTQYF.

The chain links TRBV27 to TRBJ2-2; D gene unclear. V shed 0 bases and J shed 0 bases, with 5 bases lying between them. The germline gives CDR1 MNHEY, CDR2 SMNVEV (reference sequence). The CDR3 runs to 15 residues. CDR3 amino acids: CASSLSFSNTGELFF. DNA for the CDR3: TGTGCCAGCAGTTTATCATTCTCGAACACCGGGGAGCTGTTTTTT.

The genes are TRBV5-4 and TRBJ2-5; 8 nucleotides agree with TRBD2. The CDR3 contains 14 residues. Germline V gene sequence: CDR1 SGHNT, CDR2 YYREEE (reference sequence). Germline trimming cut 7 bases from V and 5 bases from J; bases unmatched to any gene: 10. In DNA, the CDR3 is TGTGCCAGCTCTCGGGGGGGTGTCCTCGAGACCCAGTACTTC. It encodes CASSRGGVLETQYF. The full variable domain, with the rest looked up from reference TRBV5-4 and TRBJ2-5, is ETGVTQSPTHLIKTRGQQVTLRCSSQSGHNTVSWYQQALGQGPQFIFQYYREEENGRGNFPPRFSGLQFPNYSSELNVNALELDDSALYLCASSRGGVLETQYFGPGTRLLVL.

The chain couples TRBV9 to TRBJ2-3; 7 nucleotides match TRBD1. Germline lookup yields CDR1 SGDLS and CDR2 YYNGEE. V shed 4 bases and J 0 bases; nucleotides not matched to a gene: 5. The CDR3 loop spans 15 amino acids. In DNA form, the CDR3 reads TGTGCCAGCAGCATGACAGGGTTCAGCACAGATACGCAGTATTTT. It translates to CASSMTGFSTDTQYF.

In regard to this clone: Other DNA sequences in the same sample also yield this CDR3. The chain joins TRBV15 to TRBJ2-7; no clear D. The V gene's germline CDR1 is LNHNV and CDR2 YYDKDF (reference sequence). CDR3 length equals 12 residues. V gave up 0 bases and J gave up 3 bases, with 3 bases separating them. CDR3 sequence: CATSRDSYEQYF. In nucleotides, the CDR3 is TGTGCCACCAGCAGAGACAGCTACGAGCAGTACTTC.

The chain couples TRBV14 to TRBJ1-1, with D uncertain. Trimming removed 4 bases at V and 6 bases at J, with 12 bases between. Germline CDR1 SGHDN, CDR2 FVKESK. The CDR3 is 13 residues long. This chain's CDR3 is CASSRYRGAEAFF. The DNA of the CDR3 is TGTGCCAGCAGCCGCTACCGTGGAGCTGAAGCTTTCTTT.

The CDR3 protein is CAISDKTSGNLKSGEQFF. The CDR3 DNA reads as TGTGCCATCAGTGACAAGACTAGCGGGAACCTAAAGAGTGGTGAGCAGTTCTTC. V usage is TRBV10-3 and J usage is TRBJ2-1, with 11 bases fitting TRBD2. Germline V gives CDR1 ENHRY, CDR2 SYGVKD. V lost 3 bases, J lost 9 bases, and 16 bases stayed unmatched. The CDR3 spans 18 residues.

This chain links TRBV7-3 with TRBJ2-1; 8 bases map to TRBD2. Germline values: CDR1 SGHTA, CDR2 FQGTGA. V lost 3 bases to trimming and J lost 9 bases; unmatched junction nucleotides: 10. The CDR3 consists of 15 residues. The DNA of the CDR3 is TGTGCCAGCAGCTTGGGTCCCGGGAGGGTTAGTGAGCAGTTCTTC. It specifies CASSLGPGRVSEQFF.

V usage is TRBV9 and J usage is TRBJ2-1; 11 bases align to TRBD2. Germline V lookup: CDR1 SGDLS, CDR2 YYNGEE. This CDR3 is 15 amino acids long. The V segment lost 2 bases and the J segment 6 bases; nucleotides outside the gene matches: 4. CDR3 region: CASSVTSGSVNEQFF. The CDR3 nucleotides read TGTGCCAGCAGCGTCACTAGCGGGAGCGTCAATGAGCAGTTCTTC.